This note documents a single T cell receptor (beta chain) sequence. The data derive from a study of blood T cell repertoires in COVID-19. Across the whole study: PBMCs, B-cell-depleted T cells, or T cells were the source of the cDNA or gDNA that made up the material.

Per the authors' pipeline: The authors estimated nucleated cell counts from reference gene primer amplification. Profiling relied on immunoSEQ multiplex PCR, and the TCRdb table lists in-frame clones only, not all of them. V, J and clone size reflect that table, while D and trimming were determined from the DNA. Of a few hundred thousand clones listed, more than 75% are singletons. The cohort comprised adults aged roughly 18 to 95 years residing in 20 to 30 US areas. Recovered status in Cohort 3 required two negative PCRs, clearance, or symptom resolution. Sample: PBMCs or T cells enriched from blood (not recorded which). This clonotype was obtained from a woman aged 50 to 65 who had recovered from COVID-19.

The CDR3 reads CASSVRETTEAFF. The CDR3 DNA reads as TGTGCCAGCAGCGTCCGGGAAACAACTGAAGCTTTCTTT. The rearrangement uses TRBV9 and TRBJ1-1; no definite D call. The CDR3 is 13 residues long. The germline V gene encodes CDR1 SGDLS and CDR2 YYNGEE. Trimming pared 2 bases from V and 5 bases from J, leaving 10 bases between.